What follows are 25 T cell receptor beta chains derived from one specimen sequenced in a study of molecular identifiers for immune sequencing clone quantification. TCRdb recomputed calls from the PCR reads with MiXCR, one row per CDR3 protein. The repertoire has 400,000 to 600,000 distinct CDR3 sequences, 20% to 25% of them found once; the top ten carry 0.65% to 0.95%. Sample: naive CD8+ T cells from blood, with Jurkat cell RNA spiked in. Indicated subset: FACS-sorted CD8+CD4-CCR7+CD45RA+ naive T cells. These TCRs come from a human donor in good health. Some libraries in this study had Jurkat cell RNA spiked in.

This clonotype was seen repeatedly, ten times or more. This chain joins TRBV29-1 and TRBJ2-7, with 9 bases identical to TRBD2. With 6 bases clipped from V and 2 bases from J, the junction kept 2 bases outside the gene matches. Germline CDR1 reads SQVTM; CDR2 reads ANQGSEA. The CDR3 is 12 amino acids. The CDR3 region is CSVLAGTYEQYF. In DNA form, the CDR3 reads TGCAGCGTGCTAGCGGGGACCTACGAGCAGTACTTC.

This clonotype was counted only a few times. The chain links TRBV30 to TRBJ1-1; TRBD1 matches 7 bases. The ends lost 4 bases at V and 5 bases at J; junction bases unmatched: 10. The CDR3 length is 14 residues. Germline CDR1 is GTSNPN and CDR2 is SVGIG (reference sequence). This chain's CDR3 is CAWTRSGGRTEAFF. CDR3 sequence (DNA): TGTGCCTGGACCCGATCAGGGGGACGAACTGAAGCTTTCTTT.

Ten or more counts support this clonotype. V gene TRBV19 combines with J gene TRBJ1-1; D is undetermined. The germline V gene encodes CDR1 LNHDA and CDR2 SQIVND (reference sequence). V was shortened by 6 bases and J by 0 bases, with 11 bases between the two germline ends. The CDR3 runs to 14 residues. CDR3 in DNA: TGTGCCAGTAGACCGTTAAACCTGAACACTGAAGCTTTCTTT. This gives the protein CASRPLNLNTEAFF.

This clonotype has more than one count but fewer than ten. The CDR3 loop reads CASSQDPRLAGENEQFF. CDR3 sequence (DNA): TGTGCCAGCAGCCAAGATCCCCGGCTAGCGGGAGAGAATGAGCAGTTCTTC. The chain couples TRBV3-1 to TRBJ2-1; 10 bases match TRBD2. After removal of 0 bases from V and 7 bases from J, the junction contained 9 bases not matched to a gene. Germline V gene sequence: CDR1 LGHDT, CDR2 YNNKEL (reference sequence). CDR3 length: 17 amino acids.

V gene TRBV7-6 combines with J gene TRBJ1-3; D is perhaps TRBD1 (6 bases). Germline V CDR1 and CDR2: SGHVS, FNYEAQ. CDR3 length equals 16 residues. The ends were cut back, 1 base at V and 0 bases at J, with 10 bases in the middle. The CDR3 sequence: CASSLGRTDSGNTIYF. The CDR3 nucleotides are TGTGCCAGCAGCTTAGGAAGGACAGACTCTGGAAACACCATATATTTT. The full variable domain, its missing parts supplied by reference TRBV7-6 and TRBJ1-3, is GAGVSQSPRYKVTKRGQDVALRCDPISGHVSLYWYRQALGQGPEFLTYFNYEAQQDKSGLPNDRFSAERPEGSISTLTIQRTEQRDSAMYRCASSLGRTDSGNTIYFGEGSWLTVV.

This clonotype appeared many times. The CDR3 sequence: CASSYVKNTEAFF. In DNA form, the CDR3 reads TGTGCCAGCAGTTACGTCAAGAACACTGAAGCTTTCTTT. The chain joins TRBV6-2 or TRBV6-3 to TRBJ1-1; D gene ambiguous. The CDR3 has 13 residues. Trimming left V 2 bases short and J 1 base short, with 5 bases between. The germline V gene encodes CDR1 MNHEY and CDR2 SVGEGT.

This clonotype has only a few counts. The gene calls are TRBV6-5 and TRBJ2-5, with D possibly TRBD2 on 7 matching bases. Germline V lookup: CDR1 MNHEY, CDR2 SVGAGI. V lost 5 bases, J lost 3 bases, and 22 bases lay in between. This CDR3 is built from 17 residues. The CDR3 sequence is CASSHLGGARAEETQYF. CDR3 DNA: TGTGCCAGCAGTCACCTGGGGGGGGCTCGGGCGGAAGAGACCCAGTACTTC.

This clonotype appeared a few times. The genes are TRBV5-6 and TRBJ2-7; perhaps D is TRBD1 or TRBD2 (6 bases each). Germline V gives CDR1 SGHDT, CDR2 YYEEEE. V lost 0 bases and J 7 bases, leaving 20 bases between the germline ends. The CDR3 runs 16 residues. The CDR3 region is CASSLADFWGRGEQYF. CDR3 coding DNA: TGTGCCAGCAGCTTGGCCGATTTTTGGGGGCGGGGAGAGCAGTACTTC.

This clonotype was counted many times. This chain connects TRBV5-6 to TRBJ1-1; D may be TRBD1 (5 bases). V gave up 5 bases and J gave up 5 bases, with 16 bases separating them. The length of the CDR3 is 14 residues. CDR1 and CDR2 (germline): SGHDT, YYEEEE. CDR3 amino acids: CASRRVPGGTEAFF. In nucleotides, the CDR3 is TGTGCCAGCAGGCGGGTACCCGGGGGTACTGAAGCTTTCTTT.

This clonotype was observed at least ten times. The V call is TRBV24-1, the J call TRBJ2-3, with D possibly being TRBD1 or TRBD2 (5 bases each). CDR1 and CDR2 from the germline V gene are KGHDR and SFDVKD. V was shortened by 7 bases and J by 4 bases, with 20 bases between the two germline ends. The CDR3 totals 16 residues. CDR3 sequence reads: CATSDSWGPGADTQYF. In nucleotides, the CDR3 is TGTGCCACCAGCGATAGTTGGGGACCAGGCGCAGATACGCAGTATTTT.

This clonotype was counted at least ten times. The CDR3 protein is CASSEAGYTANYGYTF. DNA of the CDR3: TGTGCCAGCAGTGAAGCGGGGTATACAGCTAACTATGGCTACACCTTC. V usage is TRBV2 and J usage is TRBJ1-2; no firm D call. This CDR3 region has 16 residues. CDR1 and CDR2 from the germline V gene are SNHLY and FYNNEI. Trimming cost V 0 bases and J 0 bases, with 11 bases left between them.

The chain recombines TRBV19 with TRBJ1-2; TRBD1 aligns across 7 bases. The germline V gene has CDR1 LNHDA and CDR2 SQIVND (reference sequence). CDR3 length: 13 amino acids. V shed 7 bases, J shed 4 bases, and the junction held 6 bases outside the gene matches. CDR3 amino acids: CASTLGGGYGYTF. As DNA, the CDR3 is TGTGCCAGTACCCTAGGGGGCGGCTATGGCTACACCTTC.

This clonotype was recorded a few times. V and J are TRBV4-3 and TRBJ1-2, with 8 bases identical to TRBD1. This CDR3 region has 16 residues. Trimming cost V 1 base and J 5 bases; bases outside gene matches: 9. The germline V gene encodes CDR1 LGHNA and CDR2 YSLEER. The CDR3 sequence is CASSQGQGSPFYGYTF. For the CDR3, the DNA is TGCGCCAGCAGCCAAGGACAGGGGTCTCCCTTTTATGGCTACACCTTC.

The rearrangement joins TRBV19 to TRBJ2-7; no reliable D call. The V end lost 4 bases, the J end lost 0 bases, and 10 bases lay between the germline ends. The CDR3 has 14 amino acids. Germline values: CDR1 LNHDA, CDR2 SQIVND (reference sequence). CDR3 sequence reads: CASSTDEISYEQYF. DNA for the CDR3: TGTGCCAGTAGTACCGACGAGATCTCCTACGAGCAGTACTTC. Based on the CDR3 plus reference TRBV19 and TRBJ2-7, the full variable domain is DGGITQSPKYLFRKEGQNVTLSCEQNLNHDAMYWYRQDPGQGLRLIYYSQIVNDFQKGDIAEGYSVSREKKESFPLTVTSAQKNPTAFYLCASSTDEISYEQYFGPGTRLTVT.

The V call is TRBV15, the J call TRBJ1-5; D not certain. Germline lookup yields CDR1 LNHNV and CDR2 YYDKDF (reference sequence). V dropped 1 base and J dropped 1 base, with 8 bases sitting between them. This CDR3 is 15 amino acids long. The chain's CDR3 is CATSRVVGSNQPQHF. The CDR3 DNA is TGTGCCACCAGCAGAGTTGTCGGCAGCAATCAGCCCCAGCATTTT. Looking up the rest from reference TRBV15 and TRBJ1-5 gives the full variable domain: DAMVIQNPRYQVTQFGKPVTLSCSQTLNHNVMYWYQQKSSQAPKLLFHYYDKDFNNEADTPDNFQSRRPNTSFCFLDIRSPGLGDTAMYLCATSRVVGSNQPQHFGDGTRLSIL.

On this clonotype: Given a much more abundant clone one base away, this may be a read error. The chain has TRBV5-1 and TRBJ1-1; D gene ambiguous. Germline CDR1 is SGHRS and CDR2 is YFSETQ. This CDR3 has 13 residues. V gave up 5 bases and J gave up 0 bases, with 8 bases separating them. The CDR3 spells CASRRGMNTEAFF. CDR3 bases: TGCGCCAGCAGGCGCGGGATGAACACTGAAGCTTTCTTT.

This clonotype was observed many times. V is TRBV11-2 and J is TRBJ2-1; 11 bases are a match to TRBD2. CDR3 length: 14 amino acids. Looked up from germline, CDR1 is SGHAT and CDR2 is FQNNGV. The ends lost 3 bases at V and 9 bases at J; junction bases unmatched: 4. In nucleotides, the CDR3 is TGTGCCAGCAGCTTCCTAGCGGGAGGCTTTGAGCAGTTCTTC. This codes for CASSFLAGGFEQFF.

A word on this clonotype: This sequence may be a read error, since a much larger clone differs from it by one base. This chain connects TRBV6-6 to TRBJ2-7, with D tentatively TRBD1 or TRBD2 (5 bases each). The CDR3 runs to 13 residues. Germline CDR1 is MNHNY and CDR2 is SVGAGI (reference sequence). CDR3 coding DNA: TGTGCCAGCAGTCCAGGGACCCCCTACGAGCAGCACTTC. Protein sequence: CASSPGTPYEQHF.

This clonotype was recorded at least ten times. The CDR3 coding sequence is TGTGCCAGCAGCTTGCCGCACCCGGGACAGCAAGAGACCCAGTACTTC. Its translation: CASSLPHPGQQETQYF. This chain connects TRBV7-2 to TRBJ2-5; 7 positions agree with TRBD1. The V and J ends lost 3 bases and 2 bases, in that order; junction bases with no gene match: 9. Germline V gene data show CDR1 as SGHTA and CDR2 as FQGNSA. The length of the CDR3 is 16 residues.

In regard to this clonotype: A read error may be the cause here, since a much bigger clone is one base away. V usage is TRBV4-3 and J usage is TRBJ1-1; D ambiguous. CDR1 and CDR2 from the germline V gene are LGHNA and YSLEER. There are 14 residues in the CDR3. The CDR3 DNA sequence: TGCGCCAGCAGCCAACGCAGGATGAACACTGAAGCTCTCTTT. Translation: CASSQRRMNTEALF.

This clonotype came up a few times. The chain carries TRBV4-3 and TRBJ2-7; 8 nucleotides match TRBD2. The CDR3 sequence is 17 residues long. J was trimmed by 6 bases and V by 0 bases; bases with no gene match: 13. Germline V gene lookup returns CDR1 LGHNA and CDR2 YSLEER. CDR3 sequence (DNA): TGCGCCAGCAGCCAAGACTCCGGGGCCGGCCTAGCGGGCGAGCAGTACTTC. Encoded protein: CASSQDSGAGLAGEQYF.

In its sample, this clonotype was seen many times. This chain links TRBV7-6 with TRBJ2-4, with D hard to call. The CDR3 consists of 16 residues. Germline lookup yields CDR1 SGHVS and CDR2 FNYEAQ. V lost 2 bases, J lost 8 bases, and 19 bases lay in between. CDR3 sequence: CASSLFFNSPTDIQYF. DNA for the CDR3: TGTGCCAGCAGCTTATTTTTTAACAGCCCCACGGACATTCAGTACTTC. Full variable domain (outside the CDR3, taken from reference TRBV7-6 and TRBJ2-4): GAGVSQSPRYKVTKRGQDVALRCDPISGHVSLYWYRQALGQGPEFLTYFNYEAQQDKSGLPNDRFSAERPEGSISTLTIQRTEQRDSAMYRCASSLFFNSPTDIQYFGAGTRLSVL.

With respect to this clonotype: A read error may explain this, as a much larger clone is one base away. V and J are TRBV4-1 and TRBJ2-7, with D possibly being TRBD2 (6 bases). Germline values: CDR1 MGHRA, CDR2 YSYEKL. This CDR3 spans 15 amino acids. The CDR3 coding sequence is TGCGCCAGCGGCCAAGTCGATACGGCGGGGTACGAGCAGTACTTC. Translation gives CASGQVDTAGYEQYF.

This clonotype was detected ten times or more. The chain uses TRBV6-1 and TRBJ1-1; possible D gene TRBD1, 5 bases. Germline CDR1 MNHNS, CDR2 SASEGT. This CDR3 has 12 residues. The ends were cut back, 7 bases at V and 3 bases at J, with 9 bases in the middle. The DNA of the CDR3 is TGTGCCAGCAACTGGGGGTACACTGAAGCTTTCTTT. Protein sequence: CASNWGYTEAFF.

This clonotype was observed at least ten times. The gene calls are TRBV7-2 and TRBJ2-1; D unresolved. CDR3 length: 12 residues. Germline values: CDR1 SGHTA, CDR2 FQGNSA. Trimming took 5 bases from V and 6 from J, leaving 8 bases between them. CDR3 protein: CASSLTVNEQFF. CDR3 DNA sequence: TGTGCCAGCAGCCTTACGGTCAATGAGCAGTTCTTC.